A selection of T cell receptor beta chains follows, all from one sample in a study of T-cell memory formation after mild COVID-19. One entry per CDR3 protein, called by TCRdb with MiXCR from the 5' RACE reads. The sample lists more than 300,000 distinct CDR3 sequences; 13% to 15% were seen once. Input material: PBMCs or a T cell subset sorted from them (not recorded which). All receptors derive from a man aged 18 to 30 who had mild COVID-19 (a few samples of this study predate the infection). Cell type and time point are not known. The CDR3 runs from the conserved cysteine through the conserved F or W. The D gene is left open where the match is weak. Part of the rows lack a size; the others show once, few, many or a class for expanded clones.

cdr3_aa: CASSRTGTGRYQPQHF; cdr3_nt: TGCGCCAGCAGCCGCACCGGGACAGGGAGATATCAGCCCCAGCATTTT; d_call: TRBD1; j_call: TRBJ1-5; v_call: TRBV4-1; clone_size: NA
cdr3_aa: CATSDSRSRADTQYF; cdr3_nt: TGTGCCACCAGTGATTCTCGTAGCCGGGCAGATACGCAGTATTTT; d_call: NA; j_call: TRBJ2-3; v_call: TRBV24-1; clone_size: NA
cdr3_aa: CASSLPQGEETQYF; cdr3_nt: TGCGCCAGCAGCTTGCCTCAGGGGGAAGAGACCCAGTACTTC; d_call: TRBD1; j_call: TRBJ2-5; v_call: TRBV5-1; clone_size: few
cdr3_aa: CASSLTSGDATGELFF; cdr3_nt: TGCGCCAGCAGCTTGACTAGCGGGGATGCCACCGGGGAGCTGTTTTTT; d_call: TRBD2; j_call: TRBJ2-2; v_call: TRBV5-1; clone_size: few
cdr3_aa: CASSALKGDRVDSPLHF; cdr3_nt: TGTGCCAGCAGTGCCCTAAAGGGGGACAGGGTGGATTCACCCCTCCACTTT; d_call: TRBD1; j_call: TRBJ1-6; v_call: TRBV25-1; clone_size: NA
cdr3_aa: CASSPPGGPTSEQYF; cdr3_nt: TGTGCCAGCAGTCCTCCGGGGGGCCCCACGTCCGAGCAGTACTTC; d_call: NA; j_call: TRBJ2-7; v_call: TRBV28; clone_size: NA
cdr3_aa: CASSFSQDTDTQYF; cdr3_nt: TGCGCCAGCAGCTTCTCCCAAGACACAGATACGCAGTATTTT; d_call: NA; j_call: TRBJ2-3; v_call: TRBV5-1; clone_size: many
cdr3_aa: CATSRDPPGDTGVIYGYTF; cdr3_nt: TGTGCCACCAGCAGAGACCCTCCAGGAGATACAGGGGTAATATATGGCTACACCTTC; d_call: TRBD1; j_call: TRBJ1-2; v_call: TRBV15; clone_size: few
cdr3_aa: CASRESVLQETQYF; cdr3_nt: TGTGCCAGCCGGGAAAGTGTTCTACAAGAGACCCAGTACTTC; d_call: NA; j_call: TRBJ2-5; v_call: TRBV7-2; clone_size: few
cdr3_aa: CASSPGSQRDEQFF; cdr3_nt: TGTGCCAGCAGCCCCGGGTCCCAACGGGATGAGCAGTTCTTC; d_call: NA; j_call: TRBJ2-1; v_call: TRBV4-2; clone_size: many
cdr3_aa: CARRTLSNQPQHF; cdr3_nt: TGTGCTAGAAGGACCCTTAGCAATCAGCCCCAGCATTTT; d_call: NA; j_call: TRBJ1-5; v_call: TRBV12-5; clone_size: NA
cdr3_aa: CASSRGAEETQYF; cdr3_nt: TGTGCCAGCAGCCGGGGCGCCGAAGAGACCCAGTACTTC; d_call: NA; j_call: TRBJ2-5; v_call: TRBV9; clone_size: few
cdr3_aa: CASSSVGTSFGDTQYF; cdr3_nt: TGTGCCAGCAGCTCGGTAGGGACTAGCTTCGGCGATACGCAGTATTTT; d_call: TRBD2; j_call: TRBJ2-3; v_call: TRBV4-2; clone_size: NA
cdr3_aa: CASSTRDSANTGELFF; cdr3_nt: TGTGCCAGCAGCACCCGGGACAGCGCGAACACCGGGGAGCTGTTTTTT; d_call: TRBD1; j_call: TRBJ2-2; v_call: TRBV6-5; clone_size: few
cdr3_aa: CASSSTSFTGELFF; cdr3_nt: TGTGCCAGCAGCTCCACTAGCTTCACCGGGGAGCTGTTTTTT; d_call: NA; j_call: TRBJ2-2; v_call: TRBV7-2; clone_size: few